Given below is one TCR beta chain in context. Antigen unknown. The CDR3 length is 11 residues. CDR1 and CDR2 (germline): SGHDT, YYEEEE. Trimming removed 3 bases from V and 7 bases from J, with 8 bases in between. The source of the sample is a study of cytomegalovirus exposure and HLA in healthy donors. The overall study: As an earlier analysis found, about 179 million T cells yielded about 120 million unique TCR beta sequences. Samples from HLA-typed donors yielded about 85 million unique TCRs in an early data release. Study-wide findings and caveats: Later analysis identified a missense DCLRE1C variant that was linked to TCR beta V- and J-gene trimming. Most observed TCR sequences were rare, whereas some public TCRs were detected in many donors.

Both 60 Vbeta primers and 13 Jbeta primers went into the PCR. Using immunoSEQ multiplex PCR, the repertoire was profiled, and TCRdb retains in-frame clones only, with some absent. The sample carries around 150,000 clones, around four fifths recorded once. Sequenced material: PBMCs. This clonotype was obtained from a man between 18 and 29 years old in good health and CMV-seropositive. This sequence joins TRBV5-6 and TRBJ2-7; D is undetermined. The CDR3 protein is CASSSLREQYF. The CDR3 DNA sequence: TGTGCCAGCAGCTCACTACGGGAGCAGTACTTC.